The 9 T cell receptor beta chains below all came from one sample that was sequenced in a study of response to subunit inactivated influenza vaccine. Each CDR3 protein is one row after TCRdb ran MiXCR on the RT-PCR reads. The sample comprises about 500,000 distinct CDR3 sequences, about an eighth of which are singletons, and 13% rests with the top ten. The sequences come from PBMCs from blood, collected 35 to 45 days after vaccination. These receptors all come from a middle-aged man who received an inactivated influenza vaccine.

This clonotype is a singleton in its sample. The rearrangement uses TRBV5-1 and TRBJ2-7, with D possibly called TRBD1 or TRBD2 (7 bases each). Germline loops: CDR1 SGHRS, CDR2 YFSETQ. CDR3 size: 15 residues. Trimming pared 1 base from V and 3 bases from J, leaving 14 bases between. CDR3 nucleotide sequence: TGCGCCAGCAGCTTGAATCCCAGGGGGGGCTACGAGCAGTACTTC. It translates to CASSLNPRGGYEQYF.

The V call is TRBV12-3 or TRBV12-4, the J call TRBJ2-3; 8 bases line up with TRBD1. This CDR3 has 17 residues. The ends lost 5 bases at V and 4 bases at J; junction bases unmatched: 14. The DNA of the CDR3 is TGTGCCAGCAGTCAAAACCTCAGGGGGCTCGGGGCAGATACGCAGTATTTT. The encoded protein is CASSQNLRGLGADTQYF.

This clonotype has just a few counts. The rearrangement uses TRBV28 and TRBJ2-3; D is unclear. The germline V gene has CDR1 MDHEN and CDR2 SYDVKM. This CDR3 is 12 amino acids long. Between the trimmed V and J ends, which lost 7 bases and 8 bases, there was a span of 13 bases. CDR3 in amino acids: CASNSMGVTQYF. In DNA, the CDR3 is TGTGCCAGCAACTCCATGGGTGTTACGCAGTATTTT.

CDR3 protein: CASSSSRAGESSPLHF. CDR3 bases: TGTGCCTCATCCTCCTCGCGGGCAGGGGAAAGTTCACCCCTCCACTTT. V and J are TRBV12-3 or TRBV12-4 and TRBJ1-6; D may be TRBD1 (6 bases). The V gene lost 11 bases and the J gene lost 9 bases, with 26 bases spanning the gap. The CDR3 has 16 residues.

This CDR3 is CASSQEGGTYNEQFF. Here the CDR3 DNA reads TGCGCCAGCAGCCAAGAGGGGGGAACCTACAATGAGCAGTTCTTC. This chain links TRBV4-1 with TRBJ2-1; perhaps TRBD2 as D (6 bases). The germline V gene has CDR1 MGHRA and CDR2 YSYEKL. The germline V and J ends were trimmed by 0 bases and 2 bases, with 8 bases remaining between them. This CDR3 region has 15 residues.

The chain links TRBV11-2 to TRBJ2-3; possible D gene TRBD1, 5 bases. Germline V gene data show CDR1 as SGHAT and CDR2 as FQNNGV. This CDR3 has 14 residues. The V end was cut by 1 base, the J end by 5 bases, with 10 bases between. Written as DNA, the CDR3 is TGTGCCAGCAGCTTAGTGCCAGGGCTAGATACGCAGTATTTT. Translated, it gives CASSLVPGLDTQYF.

The chain's CDR3 is CASSKLGRDGPSTDTQYF. The CDR3 bases are TGTGCCAGCAGCAAACTTGGGCGAGACGGGCCAAGCACAGATACGCAGTATTTT. The V gene is TRBV11-2, the J gene TRBJ2-3; D is uncertain. Germline V gives CDR1 SGHAT, CDR2 FQNNGV. The CDR3 runs to 18 residues. V was pared by 5 bases and J by 0 bases, with 21 bases between.

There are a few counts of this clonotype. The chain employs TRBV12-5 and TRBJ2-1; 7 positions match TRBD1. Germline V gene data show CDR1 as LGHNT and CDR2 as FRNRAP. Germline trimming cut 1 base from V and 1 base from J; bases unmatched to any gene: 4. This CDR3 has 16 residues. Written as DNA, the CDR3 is TGTGCTAGTGGTTTGGACAGGGGCCCATCCTACAATGAGCAGTTCTTC. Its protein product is CASGLDRGPSYNEQFF.

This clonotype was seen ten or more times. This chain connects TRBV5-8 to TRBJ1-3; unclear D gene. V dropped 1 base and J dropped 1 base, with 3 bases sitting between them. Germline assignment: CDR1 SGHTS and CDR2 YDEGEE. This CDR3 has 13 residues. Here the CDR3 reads CASSLKSGNTIYF. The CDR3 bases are TGTGCCAGCAGCTTGAAGTCTGGAAACACCATATATTTT.